Here is one T cell receptor (beta chain) with its context. Its antigen is currently unknown. The record originates from a study of blood T cells in healthy people across ages. Whole-study findings and limits: Roughly linear age-related decline in beta diversity appeared, significant by age approximately 40.

The CDR3 runs to 15 residues. V was trimmed by 1 base and J by 2 bases, leaving 11 bases between them. Germline loops: CDR1 SGHRS, CDR2 YFSETQ. Next came a second PCR, run for about 7 to 12 cycles, which used a sample-barcoded 5' primer along with a J-beta primer mix. TCRdb itself ran the 5' RACE reads through MiXCR, one entry per CDR3 protein. The top ten hold over 5% of the sample, which has over 1,300,000 distinct CDR3 sequences, 59% seen once. The sequence was obtained from a young man in good health. Sequencing was carried out using blood. This chain joins TRBV5-1 and TRBJ2-3, with D maybe TRBD2 (5 bases). The CDR3 DNA reads as TGCGCCAGCAGCTTGACTAGGGATAACACAGATACGCAGTATTTT. It encodes CASSLTRDNTDTQYF.